This TCR beta chain was obtained from a study of T-cell reconstitution after alpha-beta-depleted transplantation in children. From germline, CDR1 is SQVTM and CDR2 ANQGSEA. V gave up 6 bases and J gave up 0 bases, with 11 bases separating them. This CDR3 comprises 14 residues. The TCRbeta library was prepared with unique molecular identifiers. Using its own MiXCR run on the PCR reads, TCRdb lists one record per CDR3 protein. The repertoire has 150,000 to 250,000 distinct CDR3 sequences, 13% to 15% of them found once; the top ten carry under 15%. Specimen: PBMCs from the stem cell graft donor, collected from the stem cell graft. This TCR was sampled from a human donor who donated a stem cell graft to a child with acute lymphoblastic leukemia. This chain uses TRBV29-1 with TRBJ2-2, with D tentatively TRBD1 (6 bases). CDR3 DNA sequence: TGCAGCGTGGGGGACACCACGAACACCGGGGAGCTGTTTTTT. Protein product: CSVGDTTNTGELFF.